Each of the 28 T cell receptor beta chains below was sequenced from the same sample in a study of T cells after yellow fever vaccination. TCRdb re-analysed the 5' RACE reads in MiXCR, keeping a single row per CDR3 protein. The data show around 260,000 distinct CDR3 sequences, with roughly 5.6% seen just once and under 3.5% held by the top ten. Specimen: CD4+ T cells sorted from PBMCs, collected on the day of the yellow fever booster vaccination. The receptors originated from a man aged 18 to 29 who received the YFV17D yellow fever vaccine.

The chain has TRBV9 and TRBJ2-1, with D perhaps given as TRBD1 or TRBD2 (5 bases each). Germline V gene lookup returns CDR1 SGDLS and CDR2 YYNGEE. The germline V and J ends were trimmed by 3 bases and 4 bases, with 8 bases remaining between them. The CDR3 has 13 residues. The CDR3 DNA sequence: TGTGCCAGCAGCGGGGACGCATACAATGAGCAGTTCTTC. The encoded protein is CASSGDAYNEQFF.

This clonotype was seen more than once but under ten times. The chain joins TRBV7-2 to TRBJ1-1, with D possibly being TRBD1 (5 bases). Deletions cut 8 bases from V and 0 bases from J, with 10 bases between. The CDR3 loop spans 13 amino acids. The germline V gene encodes CDR1 SGHTA and CDR2 FQGNSA. The CDR3 nucleotides read TGTGCCAGCCGGGGGACTTTGAACACTGAAGCTTTCTTT. This translates into CASRGTLNTEAFF.

This clonotype came up many times. The CDR3 sequence is CASSLGTGWAGEAFF. Written as DNA, the CDR3 is TGTGCCAGCAGCTTAGGGACAGGGTGGGCCGGTGAAGCTTTCTTT. J is TRBJ1-1 and V is TRBV11-2, with TRBD1 matching over 8 bases. Unmatched junction bases numbered 8, after V lost 1 base and J lost 7 bases. Germline lookup yields CDR1 SGHAT and CDR2 FQNNGV. The CDR3 totals 15 residues.

This clonotype was recorded many times. The chain joins TRBV6-1 to TRBJ2-3, with 7 bases that match TRBD1. Germline trimming cut 8 bases from V and 2 bases from J; bases unmatched to any gene: 7. Germline V gene lookup returns CDR1 MNHNS and CDR2 SASEGT. The CDR3 totals 14 residues. The CDR3 is CASGYRGITDTQYF. In nucleotides, the CDR3 is TGTGCCAGCGGCTACAGGGGAATCACAGATACGCAGTATTTT.

This clonotype was counted at least ten times. The V call is TRBV12-3 or TRBV12-4, the J call TRBJ2-7, with TRBD2 matching over 13 bases. This CDR3 is built from 14 residues. Trimming removed 5 bases from V and 5 bases from J; junction bases left unmatched: 3. CDR3 in DNA: TGTGCCAGCAGTACGACTAGCGGGGGGAACGAGCAGTACTTC. Protein sequence: CASSTTSGGNEQYF.

At least ten counts were recorded for this clonotype. V usage is TRBV18 and J usage is TRBJ1-2; D call uncertain. The CDR3 is 14 amino acids. In germline, CDR1 is KGHSH, CDR2 LQKENI. Deletions cut 2 bases from V and 8 bases from J, with 15 bases between. CDR3 coding DNA: TGTGCCAGCTCACCAGGGCCGTTAGCGGGCGGCTACACCTTC. Translated, it gives CASSPGPLAGGYTF.

The sample holds a few counts of this clonotype. CDR3 sequence (DNA): TGTGCCAGCAGCCGCAGACCGGGGAATGGCTACACCTTC. Encoded protein: CASSRRPGNGYTF. This chain links TRBV5-6 with TRBJ1-2, with D hard to call. Trimming removed 4 bases at V and 6 bases at J, with 13 bases between. Germline CDR1 reads SGHDT; CDR2 reads YYEEEE. The length of the CDR3 is 13 residues.

The gene calls are TRBV24-1 and TRBJ1-1; D is perhaps TRBD1 (5 bases). Germline CDR1 is KGHDR and CDR2 is SFDVKD. The ends were cut back, 0 bases at V and 4 bases at J, with 11 bases in the middle. This CDR3 has 15 residues. CDR3 DNA: TGTGCCACCAGTGATTTGGGGACCCCGACCACTGAAGCTTTCTTT. This codes for CATSDLGTPTTEAFF.

This clonotype was observed at least ten times. V gene TRBV12-3 or TRBV12-4 combines with J gene TRBJ2-5; D perhaps matches TRBD2 (6 bases). Trimming took off 4 bases at V and 7 bases at J, with 7 bases between the two ends. The CDR3 extends over 11 amino acids. This chain's CDR3 is CASSSEGTQYF. In DNA form, the CDR3 reads TGTGCCAGCAGTTCGGAGGGGACCCAGTACTTC.

The V call is TRBV29-1, the J call TRBJ1-1; D is ambiguous. V lost 4 bases and J lost 4, with 19 bases in between. The germline V gene has CDR1 SQVTM and CDR2 ANQGSEA. CDR3 size: 15 residues. CDR3 residues: CSVVPPPGGITEAFF. CDR3 DNA sequence: TGCAGCGTTGTCCCCCCCCCTGGCGGTATCACTGAAGCTTTCTTT.

This clonotype was found a few times. This chain connects TRBV20-1 to TRBJ2-3; TRBD1 is a possible D gene (5 bases). Germline V lookup: CDR1 DFQATT, CDR2 SNEGSKA (reference sequence). The CDR3 is 16 amino acids. The V end lost 0 bases, the J end lost 5 bases, and 18 bases lay between the germline ends. The CDR3 is CSARDPTQGVRDTQYF. Here the CDR3 DNA reads TGCAGTGCTAGAGATCCTACCCAGGGTGTGAGAGATACGCAGTATTTT.

This clonotype has just a few counts. The gene calls are TRBV6-1 and TRBJ2-3; 9 bases map to TRBD2. Germline trimming cut 6 bases from V and 0 bases from J; bases unmatched to any gene: 7. The CDR3 runs 16 residues. Germline loops: CDR1 MNHNS, CDR2 SASEGT. The CDR3 loop reads CASSRAGGFSTDTQYF. The CDR3 region has the DNA TGTGCCAGCAGCAGAGCGGGGGGTTTTAGCACAGATACGCAGTATTTT.

In this sample, this clonotype turned up a few times. V and J are TRBV10-2 and TRBJ1-6; 8 bases are a match to TRBD1. V lost 3 bases, J lost 10 bases, and 5 bases stayed unmatched. Germline assignment: CDR1 WSHSY and CDR2 SAAADI. This CDR3 contains 14 residues. The chain's CDR3 is CASSETGGKSPLHF. In DNA form, the CDR3 reads TGCGCCAGCAGTGAAACAGGGGGGAAATCACCCCTCCACTTT.

For the CDR3, the DNA is TGTGCCAGCTCACCCGCGGGGTTAAGCACAGATACGCAGTATTTT. Translated, it gives CASSPAGLSTDTQYF. The gene calls are TRBV18 and TRBJ2-3; possible D gene TRBD2, 6 bases. Trimming shortened V by 3 bases and J by 0 bases, and 10 bases separated the two germline ends. The germline V gene has CDR1 KGHSH and CDR2 LQKENI. The CDR3 spans 15 residues.

V is TRBV5-1 and J is TRBJ2-5; weak D call: TRBD1 (5 bases). This CDR3 has 14 residues. Trimming took off 3 bases at V and 0 bases at J, with 9 bases between the two ends. CDR1 and CDR2 (germline): SGHRS, YFSETQ. CDR3 loop: CASSSATDQETQYF. DNA for the CDR3: TGCGCCAGCAGCTCAGCGACAGACCAAGAGACCCAGTACTTC.

This clonotype was seen repeatedly, ten times or more. J is TRBJ1-1 and V is TRBV6-6; D gene unclear. Germline loops: CDR1 MNHNY, CDR2 SVGAGI (reference sequence). The CDR3 is 12 residues long. V lost 6 bases, J lost 11 bases, and 16 bases lay in between. The CDR3 spells CASSPGALQAFF. The CDR3 coding sequence is TGTGCCAGCAGCCCCGGAGCCCTGCAGGCTTTCTTT.

The chain recombines TRBV30 with TRBJ2-7; TRBD2 is a possible D gene (6 bases). V lost 4 bases to trimming and J lost 6 bases, with 10 bases between them. This CDR3 is built from 11 residues. Germline CDR1 reads GTSNPN; CDR2 reads SVGIG (reference sequence). CDR3 residues: CAWTVGGEQYF. CDR3 nucleotide sequence: TGTGCCTGGACCGTGGGGGGCGAGCAGTACTTC.

This clonotype appeared a few times. The chain employs TRBV11-2 and TRBJ1-5, with 8 bases matching TRBD1. This CDR3 is 13 amino acids long. Germline assignment: CDR1 SGHAT and CDR2 FQNNGV. Trimming cost V 4 bases and J 6 bases; bases outside gene matches: 2. The DNA for the CDR3 is TGTGCCAGCAGCTGGGGACAGGCTCAGCCCCAGCATTTT. Its protein product is CASSWGQAQPQHF.

This clonotype was found many times. The chain uses TRBV11-2 and TRBJ1-5; possibly TRBD1 for D (6 bases). Germline CDR1 and CDR2: SGHAT and FQNNGV. V shed 5 bases and J shed 0 bases, with 17 bases lying between them. The CDR3 has 17 residues. The CDR3 reads CASSPGVSPDSNQPQHF. The CDR3 DNA sequence: TGTGCCAGCAGCCCAGGGGTCTCCCCGGATAGCAATCAGCCCCAGCATTTT.

This clonotype was found a few times. The chain recombines TRBV5-1 with TRBJ1-5, with D unclear. Germline CDR1 and CDR2: SGHRS and YFSETQ. V lost 4 bases and J lost 6, with 14 bases in between. This CDR3 comprises 14 residues. The CDR3 protein is CASSPFGSAQPQHF. The DNA of the CDR3 is TGCGCCAGCAGCCCCTTCGGGTCCGCTCAGCCCCAGCATTTT.

This clonotype showed up many times. The CDR3 DNA reads TGTGCCAGCAGTCCTCACGGGACAGTTAGCACAGATACGCAGTATTTT. Translation gives CASSPHGTVSTDTQYF. This chain uses TRBV6-6 with TRBJ2-3; 7 nucleotides match TRBD1. This CDR3 is 16 amino acids long. Germline loops: CDR1 MNHNY, CDR2 SVGAGI (reference sequence). V trimming: 5 bases; J trimming: 0 bases; junction bases outside the gene matches: 8.

This clonotype has only a few counts. This sequence joins TRBV19 and TRBJ1-5; 8 nucleotides line up with TRBD1. V gave up 9 bases and J gave up 4 bases; unmatched junction bases: 14. This CDR3 has 16 amino acids. CDR1 is LNHDA, CDR2 SQIVND, per germline (reference sequence). CDR3 sequence (DNA): TGTGCCAGCGGGGAGGAGGCAGGGGGCTTAAATCAGCCCCAGCATTTT. The encoded protein is CASGEEAGGLNQPQHF.

V is TRBV24-1 and J is TRBJ2-3; D remains unclear. V was trimmed by 9 bases and J by 0 bases, leaving 6 bases between them. The CDR3 totals 12 residues. Germline CDR1 KGHDR, CDR2 SFDVKD. Here the CDR3 DNA reads TGTGCCACCGGAGTGAGCACAGATACGCAGTATTTT. Translating it yields CATGVSTDTQYF.

This chain joins TRBV18 and TRBJ1-1; D is possibly TRBD1 (6 bases). V gave up 3 bases and J gave up 0 bases, with 11 bases separating them. CDR1 and CDR2 (germline): KGHSH, LQKENI. CDR3 size: 15 residues. CDR3: CASSPTTGLNTEAFF. DNA of the CDR3: TGTGCCAGCTCACCCACTACAGGGCTGAACACTGAAGCTTTCTTT. The entire variable domain, with the rest obtained from reference TRBV18 and TRBJ1-1, is as follows: NAGVMQNPRHLVRRRGQEARLRCSPMKGHSHVYWYRQLPEEGLKFMVYLQKENIIDESGMPKERFSAEFPKEGPSILRIQQVVRGDSAAYFCASSPTTGLNTEAFFGQGTRLTVV.

The V call is TRBV13, the J call TRBJ1-2, with D perhaps TRBD1 (6 bases). V was shortened by 4 bases and J by 8 bases, with 23 bases between the two germline ends. The CDR3 contains 16 residues. Germline-derived CDR1 and CDR2 are PRHDT and FYEKMQ (reference sequence). This CDR3 reads CASSSWTDEGVYGYTF. In DNA form, the CDR3 reads TGTGCCAGCAGCTCCTGGACAGATGAGGGGGTCTACGGCTACACCTTC.

This chain links TRBV5-6 with TRBJ2-2; TRBD1 matches at 9 bases. CDR3 length: 17 residues. Germline V lookup: CDR1 SGHDT, CDR2 YYEEEE. Trimming at V came to 3 bases and at J to 7 bases, leaving 13 bases not matched to a gene. This CDR3 reads CASSYGNRGRRIGELFF. In DNA form, the CDR3 reads TGTGCCAGCAGCTATGGAAACAGGGGGCGAAGAATCGGGGAGCTGTTTTTT. The entire variable domain, with the rest obtained from reference TRBV5-6 and TRBJ2-2, is as follows: DAGVTQSPTHLIKTRGQQVTLRCSPKSGHDTVSWYQQALGQGPQFIFQYYEEEERQRGNFPDRFSGHQFPNYSSELNVNALLLGDSALYLCASSYGNRGRRIGELFFGEGSRLTVL.

This clonotype was found a few times. The rearrangement uses TRBV20-1 and TRBJ2-2, with D possibly TRBD2 on 5 matching bases. Trimming removed 5 bases at V and 6 bases at J, with 10 bases between. The CDR3 length is 12 residues. The germline CDR1 and CDR2 sequences are DFQATT and SNEGSKA (reference sequence). CDR3 in DNA: TGCAGTGCTGAAAAGCGGTCCGGGGAGCTGTTTTTT. Amino acid sequence: CSAEKRSGELFF.

This chain's CDR3 is CASSFIMLGNTEAFF. As DNA, the CDR3 is TGTGCCAGCAGCTTCATTATGTTGGGGAACACTGAAGCTTTCTTT. The chain has TRBV7-2 and TRBJ1-1, with D unclear. Deletions cut 3 bases from V and 1 base from J, with 12 bases between. The length of the CDR3 is 15 residues. Germline CDR1 is SGHTA and CDR2 is FQGNSA.